A selection of T cell receptor beta chains follows, all from one sample in a study of PD-1 blockade in classical Hodgkin lymphoma. Measured with immunoSEQ multiplex PCR; TCRdb has only the in-frame clones, and not every one. The sample lists 20,000 to 30,000 clones, roughly 80% seen once, with roughly 8.3% in the top ten. The starting material was peripheral blood mononuclear cells (PBMCs), obtained before the second cycle of nivolumab. All receptors come from a human donor with classical Hodgkin lymphoma. Both conserved end residues are part of each CDR3. A D gene is named only where the DNA matches it firmly. Size is omitted from some rows. Given values are once, few, many or a class for expanded clones.

J gene,D gene,clone size,V gene,CDR3 protein,CDR3 DNA
TRBJ2-1,.,.,TRBV6-5,CASRTGTRGREQFF,TGTGCCAGCAGGACCGGGACCAGGGGTCGAGAGCAGTTCTTC
TRBJ1-3,.,few,TRBV23-1,CASSQCDKLGNTIYF,TGCGCCAGCAGTCAATGCGATAAATTGGGAAACACCATATATTTT
TRBJ2-7,TRBD1,.,TRBV23-1,CASNPRDRGYEQYF,TGCGCCAGCAACCCCCGGGACAGGGGCTACGAGCAGTACTTC
TRBJ1-3,TRBD1,.,TRBV4-2,CASSQLRTGGVNTIYF,TGTGCCAGCAGCCAATTACGGACAGGGGGTGTGAACACCATATATTTT
TRBJ2-2,.,.,TRBV10-1,CASSVRAPGELFF,TGCGCCAGCAGTGTCAGGGCCCCCGGGGAGCTGTTTTTT
TRBJ2-1,.,medium-sized,TRBV11-2,CASSLVTGKSYNEQFF,TGTGCCAGCAGCTTAGTAACAGGGAAATCCTACAATGAGCAGTTCTTC
TRBJ2-7,TRBD1,.,TRBV4-3,CASSQGGSRQGTYEQYF,TGCGCCAGCAGCCAAGGAGGCTCGAGACAGGGCACCTACGAGCAGTACTTC
TRBJ2-3,TRBD2,.,TRBV6-1,CASSVASGGTDTQYF,TGTGCCAGCAGTGTCGCTAGCGGGGGCACAGATACGCAGTATTTT
TRBJ2-7,.,.,TRBV11-1,CASSLTGPYEQYF,TGTGCCAGCAGCTTAACAGGGCCCTACGAGCAGTACTTC
TRBJ1-5,.,few,TRBV27,CATQGGNQPQHF,TGTGCCACCCAGGGTGGCAATCAGCCCCAGCATTTT
TRBJ2-7,.,.,TRBV19,CASRHGGAKEQYF,TGTGCCAGCAGACACGGTGGGGCGAAAGAGCAGTACTTC
TRBJ2-7,TRBD1,.,TRBV28,CASSSPGQGASYEQYF,TGTGCCAGCAGTTCACCCGGACAGGGGGCGTCCTACGAGCAGTACTTC
TRBJ2-5,.,.,TRBV15,CATSRDRGVETQYF,TGTGCCACCAGCAGAGATCGTGGGGTGGAGACCCAGTACTTC
TRBJ1-1,.,.,TRBV7-9,CASSQSGGSTEAFF,TGTGCCAGCAGCCAGTCTGGGGGGAGTACTGAAGCTTTCTTT
TRBJ1-6,.,few,TRBV6-7,CASSPDTTRGSKKDNSPLHF,TGTGCCAGCAGCCCCGATACAACCCGGGGCTCAAAGAAAGATAATTCACCCCTCCACTTT
TRBJ2-7,.,.,TRBV7-2,CASSPPPQLGYEQYF,TGTGCCAGCAGCCCCCCACCCCAGCTCGGGTACGAGCAGTACTTC
TRBJ1-5,.,.,TRBV19,CASSDRSGNQPQHF,TGTGCCAGTAGTGACAGGTCGGGCAATCAGCCCCAGCATTTT
TRBJ1-5,TRBD1,medium-sized,TRBV7-2,CASSWTGDNQPQHF,TGTGCCAGCAGCTGGACAGGGGACAATCAGCCCCAGCATTTT
TRBJ1-2,.,.,TRBV10-3,CAISVNGGYTF,TGTGCCATCAGTGTCAACGGAGGCTACACCTTC
TRBJ2-7,TRBD1,once,TRBV6-5,CASGLRDRVNEQYF,TGTGCCAGCGGCCTAAGGGACAGGGTAAACGAGCAGTACTTC
TRBJ2-7,.,.,TRBV9,CASGQLPYEQYF,TGTGCCAGCGGACAGTTGCCCTACGAGCAGTACTTC
TRBJ1-2,TRBD1,few,TRBV5-1,CASSDGTGGNYGYTF,TGCGCCAGCAGCGACGGGACAGGGGGCAACTATGGCTACACCTTC
TRBJ2-2,TRBD1,.,TRBV19,CASSWDSGELFF,TGTGCCAGTAGCTGGGACAGCGGGGAGCTGTTTTTT
TRBJ2-1,.,.,TRBV15,CATSRGAGRQFF,TGTGCCACCAGCAGAGGGGCTGGTCGTCAGTTCTTC
TRBJ1-4,.,.,TRBV14,CASSNRVNEKLFF,TGTGCCAGCAGCAACAGGGTTAATGAAAAACTGTTTTTT
TRBJ2-1,TRBD2,.,TRBV6-5,CASSGLAGYNEQFF,TGTGCCAGCAGCGGACTAGCGGGGTACAATGAGCAGTTCTTC
TRBJ1-1,.,few,TRBV27,CASSLAANTEAFF,TGTGCCAGCAGTTTGGCGGCTAACACTGAAGCTTTCTTT
TRBJ1-2,.,.,TRBV6-5,CASRRIAGDGGYTF,TGTGCCAGCAGAAGAATTGCAGGGGATGGTGGCTACACCTTC
TRBJ2-1,TRBD2,.,TRBV9,CASSLRTSGGSGGQFF,TGTGCCAGCAGCCTCCGGACTAGCGGGGGCTCTGGTGGGCAGTTCTTC
TRBJ2-5,TRBD1,.,TRBV6-1,CASRYGTVQETQYF,TGTGCCAGCAGGTACGGGACAGTCCAAGAGACCCAGTACTTC
TRBJ1-1,.,.,TRBV5-5,CASSQSGHNTEAFF,TGTGCCAGCAGCCAATCGGGACACAACACTGAAGCTTTCTTT
TRBJ2-5,TRBD1,.,TRBV19,CASSTPGQGKETQYF,TGTGCCAGTAGTACCCCGGGACAGGGAAAAGAGACCCAGTACTTC
TRBJ2-1,.,.,TRBV5-1,CASSLDSSKYNEQFF,TGCGCCAGCAGCTTGGACTCAAGCAAGTACAATGAGCAGTTCTTC
TRBJ1-1,TRBD1,.,TRBV12-5,CASMTGLMNTEAFF,TGTGCTAGTATGACAGGGTTAATGAACACTGAAGCTTTCTTT
TRBJ1-5,.,once,TRBV6-1,CASRPQGPSNQPQHF,TGTGCCAGCAGGCCACAGGGACCAAGCAATCAGCCCCAGCATTTT
TRBJ2-3,.,.,TRBV11-2,CASSQVWAAPPDTQYF,TGTGCCAGCAGCCAAGTGTGGGCCGCCCCTCCAGATACGCAGTATTTT
TRBJ2-7,.,.,TRBV7-3,CASSSDYRDEQYF,TGTGCCAGCAGCTCCGACTATCGGGACGAGCAGTACTTC
TRBJ2-7,.,.,TRBV5-1,CASSLEGYEQYF,TGCGCCAGCAGCTTGGAAGGTTACGAGCAGTACTTC
TRBJ2-3,.,.,TRBV19,CASSPRQGNTDTQYF,TGTGCCAGTAGTCCGCGGCAGGGGAACACAGATACGCAGTATTTT
TRBJ2-1,.,.,TRBV19,CASNRDGGKENEQFF,TGTGCCAGTAATAGGGACGGAGGAAAGGAGAATGAGCAGTTCTTC
TRBJ1-6,TRBD1,.,TRBV5-1,CASSWTGVYNSPLHF,TGCGCCAGCAGCTGGACAGGGGTCTATAATTCACCCCTCCACTTT
TRBJ2-4,TRBD1,few,TRBV4-3,CASSQGRGLNIQYF,TGCGCCAGCAGCCAAGGCAGGGGGCTAAACATTCAGTACTTC
TRBJ1-2,.,.,TRBV20-1,CSARDSGGYTF,TGCAGTGCTAGAGACTCTGGTGGCTACACCTTC
TRBJ2-1,.,.,TRBV7-3,CASSRSGLNNEQFF,TGTGCCAGCAGCAGATCAGGGTTAAACAATGAGCAGTTCTTC
TRBJ2-1,.,.,TRBV12-5,CASGSDRGRVNEQFF,TGTGCTAGTGGTTCCGATAGGGGTAGGGTCAATGAGCAGTTCTTC
TRBJ2-5,TRBD2,once,TRBV7-9,CASSSSGGARETQYF,TGTGCCAGCAGCTCCTCCGGGGGGGCGCGGGAGACCCAGTACTTC
TRBJ1-6,TRBD1,.,TRBV10-3,CAISETWGQANSPLHF,TGTGCCATCAGTGAGACTTGGGGACAGGCGAATTCACCCCTCCACTTT
TRBJ2-7,.,.,TRBV7-2,CASSLLLISYEQYF,TGTGCCAGCAGCTTACTGCTAATCTCCTACGAGCAGTACTTC
TRBJ2-7,.,once,TRBV6-5,CASRTEYEQYF,TGTGCCAGCCGGACAGAATACGAGCAGTACTTC
TRBJ2-5,TRBD1,.,TRBV15,CATSTDRGDKYF,TGTGCCACCAGCACGGACAGGGGGGACAAATACTTC
TRBJ1-2,.,.,TRBV6-5,CASSFSTSGVEGYTF,TGTGCCAGCAGTTTCTCGACATCCGGAGTCGAAGGCTACACCTTC
TRBJ1-1,.,.,TRBV6-5,CASSYFLNTEAFF,TGTGCCAGCAGTTACTTTTTGAACACTGAAGCTTTCTTT
TRBJ2-7,TRBD1,.,TRBV7-9,CASSRDRGQTYEQYF,TGTGCCAGCAGTCGAGACAGGGGGCAGACCTACGAGCAGTACTTC